This record concerns one T cell receptor (beta chain) sequence. What antigen it recognizes has not been identified. The input lacks base qualities; no much larger clone sits a single base away. The sample belongs to a study of T cell responses to AZD1222 COVID-19 vaccine (dated by TCRdb to the early 2020s). With regard to the full study: TCR sequencing was performed for about 250 trial participants, of whom about 210 were given two doses of AZD1222 and approximately 26 were given two doses of MenACWY control vaccine. Enrollment into the trials was organized by age into subgroups of 18-55, 56-69 and 70-plus years, and those subgroups contained around 150, 28 and 57 TCR-sequenced participants, respectively. Paper-wide results and their limitations: Reportedly, almost half of the unique spike-specific TCRs recognized epitopes lying outside the regions that are mutated in the B.1.351 and B.1.1.7 variants. Conclusions about previously exposed vaccinees are limited because only six or seven AZD1222 recipients were SARS-CoV-2 seropositive at baseline. A significant rise in spike-specific TCR breadth and depth was observed after two AZD1222 doses relative to day 0 and relative to MenACWY recipients. Because no day 14 peak-response samples were available, repertoires were characterized only after the peak T cell response. In the small 56-69-year group, the increase in depth fell short of significance, most likely because of low power. Most participants were white British and females outnumbered males, and the authors suggested that clonal diversity may have been underestimated. The vaccine-associated CD4 TCRs covered the entire spike protein, and the dominant responses fell in regions 160-218 and 743-854.

The CDR3 regions of human TCRbeta chains were subjected to immunosequencing. In the authors' own workflow: TCRs in the repertoires were compared against a reference library of SARS-CoV-2-specific TCRs that had been generated with the MIRA antigen-specificity platform. Breadth was defined as the fraction of unique TCRs that were SARS-CoV-2-associated. Depth was defined as the fraction of total T cells that were SARS-CoV-2-associated. Using the MIRA data, every spike-specific TCR was mapped to the spike region that the TCR reacted to and assigned to either a CD4 or a CD8 class. Log10-transformed breadth and depth values were compared by one-way ANOVA with Sidak's multiple comparisons tests. Held by TCRdb, this immuneACCESS table contains in-frame sequences only and omits some clones. Under half of the omission traces to an unresolved V gene where checked; the cause of the rest is unknown. D and trimming were read from the DNA, whereas the V and J calls and clone size are those reported in that table. The sample table shows some 200,000 clones, and 93% are seen once. The ten largest clones take up roughly 1% of the sample.

Taken with the paper, the label for time point translates to: baseline before first vaccination. The treatment or condition label for this specimen denotes: meningococcal conjugate vaccine given as trial control. Vaccinee samples were obtained from the UK trials COV001 and COV002, which included a single-blind randomized controlled phase 2/3 trial of AZD1222 (ChAdOx1 nCoV-19) in healthy adults. For TCRbeta chain sequencing, PBMC samples from trial participants were taken at day 0 and at day 28 after the second dose. Taken from the germline V gene, the CDR1 and CDR2 loops are SNHLY and FYNNEI. Spanning cysteine to phenylalanine, the CDR3 consists of 14 amino acids. Left in the record is the CDR3 DNA by itself, 42 bases read in frame from the first base. V loses 7 bases, J loses 8 bases, and the germline ends lie 18 bases apart.

The V and J segments used are TRBV2 and TRBJ1-5; a tentative D match to TRBD1 spans 6 bases. The input for sequencing was peripheral blood, taken on day 0 of MenACWY control vaccination. This TCR was recovered from an adult in good health. The CDR3 corresponds to CASKGTWTVEPQHF. At the DNA level, the sequence is TGTGCCAGCAAGGGGACATGGACAGTGGAGCCCCAGCATTTT.